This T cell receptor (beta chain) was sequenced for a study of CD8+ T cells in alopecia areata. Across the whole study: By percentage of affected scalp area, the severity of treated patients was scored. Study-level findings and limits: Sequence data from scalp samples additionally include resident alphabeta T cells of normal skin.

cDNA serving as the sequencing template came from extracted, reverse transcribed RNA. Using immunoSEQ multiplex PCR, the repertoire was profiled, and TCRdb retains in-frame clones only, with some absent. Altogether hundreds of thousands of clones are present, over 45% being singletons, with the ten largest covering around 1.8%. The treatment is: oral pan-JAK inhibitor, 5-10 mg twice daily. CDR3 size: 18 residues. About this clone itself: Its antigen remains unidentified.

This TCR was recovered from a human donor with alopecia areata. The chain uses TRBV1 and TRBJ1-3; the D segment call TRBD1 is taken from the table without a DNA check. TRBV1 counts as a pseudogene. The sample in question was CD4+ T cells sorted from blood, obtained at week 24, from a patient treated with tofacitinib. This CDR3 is CTSSPRTGLPLSGNTIYF. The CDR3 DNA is TGCACCAGCAGCCCGAGGACAGGCCTACCCCTCTCTGGAAACACCATATATTTT.